The T cell receptor (beta chain) described here comes from a study of blood T cell repertoires in COVID-19. The V end lost 3 bases, the J end lost 3 bases, and 20 bases lay between the germline ends. The CDR3 covers 17 residues. Germline values: CDR1 SGHRS, CDR2 YFSETQ. Generated by immunoSEQ multiplex PCR, the TCRdb table keeps only in-frame clones and is missing some. The table shows about 160,000 clones, with about 80% occurring only once. The TCR was taken from a woman in her forties with COVID-19, enrolled during active disease. The sample was peripheral blood. The chain combines TRBV5-1 with TRBJ2-3; D perhaps matches TRBD1 (5 bases). The CDR3: CASSSRATGYLTDTQYF. CDR3 in DNA: TGCGCCAGCAGCTCTCGGGCTACAGGTTACCTAACAGATACGCAGTATTTT.